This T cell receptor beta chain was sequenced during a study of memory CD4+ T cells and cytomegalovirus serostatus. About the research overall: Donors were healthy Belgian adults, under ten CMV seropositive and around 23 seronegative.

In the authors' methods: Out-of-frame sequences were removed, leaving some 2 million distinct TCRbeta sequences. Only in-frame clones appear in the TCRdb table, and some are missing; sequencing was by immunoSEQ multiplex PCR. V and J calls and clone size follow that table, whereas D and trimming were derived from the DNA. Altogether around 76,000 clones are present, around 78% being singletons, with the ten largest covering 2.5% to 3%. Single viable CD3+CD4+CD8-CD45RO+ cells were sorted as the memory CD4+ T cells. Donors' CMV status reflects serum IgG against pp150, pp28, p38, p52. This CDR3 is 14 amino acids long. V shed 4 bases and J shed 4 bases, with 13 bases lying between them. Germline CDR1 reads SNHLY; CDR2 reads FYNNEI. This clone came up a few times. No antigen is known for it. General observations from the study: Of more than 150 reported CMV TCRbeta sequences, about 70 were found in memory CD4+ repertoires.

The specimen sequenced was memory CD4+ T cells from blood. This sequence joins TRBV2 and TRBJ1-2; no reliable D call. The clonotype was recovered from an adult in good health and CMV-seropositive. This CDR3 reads CASSGSDGIYGYTF. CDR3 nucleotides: TGTGCCAGCAGTGGATCGGACGGGATCTATGGCTACACCTTC.